This entry is about one T cell receptor beta chain. Its antigen remains unknown. This sample is drawn from a study of CD4+ T cells in melanoma. Study observations and caveats: Reportedly, melanoma neoantigen-specific CD4+ T cells showed varied differentiation states. A reported correlation linked neoantigen-specific CD4+ T cells to CD8+, macrophage and B cell function.

CDR1 and CDR2 from the germline V gene are LNHDA and SQIVND (reference sequence). V lost 1 base, J lost 3 bases, and 2 bases stayed unmatched. The CDR3 extends over 16 amino acids. The data were produced by immunoSEQ multiplex PCR, yet TCRdb's version contains in-frame clones alone and is incomplete. This table has more than 90,000 clones, around 92% appearing once. The TCR comes from a human donor with melanoma. Material: peripheral blood. This chain links TRBV19 with TRBJ2-1, with 11 bases identical to TRBD2. The CDR3 region has the DNA TGTGCCAGTAGTATAGTGGGGACTAGCGGCTACAATGAGCAGTTCTTC. Residues: CASSIVGTSGYNEQFF.